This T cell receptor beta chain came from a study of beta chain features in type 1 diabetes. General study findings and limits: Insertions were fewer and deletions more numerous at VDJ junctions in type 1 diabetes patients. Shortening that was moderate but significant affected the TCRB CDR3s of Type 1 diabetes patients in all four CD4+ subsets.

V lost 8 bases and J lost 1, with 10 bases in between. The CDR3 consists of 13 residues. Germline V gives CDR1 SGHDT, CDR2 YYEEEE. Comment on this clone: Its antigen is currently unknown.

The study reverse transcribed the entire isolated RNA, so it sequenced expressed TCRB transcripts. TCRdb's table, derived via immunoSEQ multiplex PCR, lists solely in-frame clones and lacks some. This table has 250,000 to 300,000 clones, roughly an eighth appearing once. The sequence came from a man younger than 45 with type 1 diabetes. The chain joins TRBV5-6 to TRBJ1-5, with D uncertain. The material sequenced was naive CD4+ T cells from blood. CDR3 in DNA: TGTGCCAGTTCCCGAGGGAGCAATCAGCCCCAGCATTTT. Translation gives CASSRGSNQPQHF.